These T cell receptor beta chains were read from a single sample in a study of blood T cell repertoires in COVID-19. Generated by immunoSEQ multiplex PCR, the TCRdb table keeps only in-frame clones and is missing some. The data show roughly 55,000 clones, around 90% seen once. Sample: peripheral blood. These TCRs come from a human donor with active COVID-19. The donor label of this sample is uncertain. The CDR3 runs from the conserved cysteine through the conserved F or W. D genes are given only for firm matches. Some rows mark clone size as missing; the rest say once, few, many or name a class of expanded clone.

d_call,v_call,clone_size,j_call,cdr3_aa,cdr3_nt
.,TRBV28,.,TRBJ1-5,CASSLDSYQPQHF,TGTGCCAGCAGCCTAGACAGTTATCAGCCCCAGCATTTT
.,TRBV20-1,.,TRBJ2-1,CSAPTYNEQFF,TGCAGTGCTCCTACGTACAATGAGCAGTTCTTC
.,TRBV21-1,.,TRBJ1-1,CASSKGEGKVATEAFF,TGTGCCAGCAGCAAAGGGGAGGGGAAGGTTGCCACTGAAGCTTTCTTT
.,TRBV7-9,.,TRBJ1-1,CASSFSWEDAAFF,TGTGCCAGCAGCTTCTCATGGGAGGATGCAGCTTTCTTT
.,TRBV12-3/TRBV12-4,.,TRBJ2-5,CASSRGETQYF,TGTGCCAGCAGCCGAGGAGAGACCCAGTACTTC
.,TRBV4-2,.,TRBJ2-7,CASSQVGGSDEQYF,TGTGCCAGCAGCCAAGTCGGAGGGAGCGACGAGCAGTACTTC
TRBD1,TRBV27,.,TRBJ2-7,CASSLSPPGTGRSYEQYF,TGTGCCAGCAGTTTATCCCCCCCCGGGACAGGGCGGTCCTACGAGCAGTACTTC
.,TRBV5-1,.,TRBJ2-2,CASSRRLGSGPDTGELFF,TGCGCCAGCTCAAGACGGTTAGGCAGCGGGCCGGACACCGGGGAGCTGTTTTTT
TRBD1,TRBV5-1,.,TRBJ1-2,CASSSNLPGQGAGYTF,TGCGCCAGCAGCTCCAACCTTCCGGGACAGGGGGCTGGCTACACCTTC
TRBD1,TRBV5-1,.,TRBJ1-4,CASRGTARGEKLFF,TGCGCCAGCCGCGGGACAGCTAGGGGTGAAAAACTGTTTTTT
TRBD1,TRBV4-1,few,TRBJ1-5,CASSQTGTGDGPQHF,TGCGCCAGCAGCCAGACCGGGACAGGGGACGGGCCCCAGCATTTT
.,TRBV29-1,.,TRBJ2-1,CSVGSPGGGAGEQFF,TGCAGCGTTGGGTCCCCCGGGGGTGGGGCAGGGGAGCAGTTCTTC
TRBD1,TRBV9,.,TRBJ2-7,CASSVEGQGAYEQYF,TGTGCCAGCAGCGTAGAGGGACAGGGGGCCTACGAGCAGTACTTC
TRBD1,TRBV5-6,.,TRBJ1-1,CASSARQGASTEAFF,TGTGCCAGCAGCGCCCGACAGGGGGCGTCGACTGAAGCTTTCTTT
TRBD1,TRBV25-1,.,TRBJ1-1,CASSGQGLNTEAFF,TGTGCCAGCAGTGGACAGGGGCTGAACACTGAAGCTTTCTTT